This T cell receptor (beta chain) was identified in a study of resident and recirculating memory T cells in vitiligo. Only one count was recorded for this clone. Its antigen is still unknown. Notes on the study in general: Vitiligo lesions lacked a unique dominant clone, and clonality varied.

Stability required unchanged lesions during the previous 6 months. Stable patients also lacked confetti depigmentation, a sign of active vitiligo. Patients who had received treatment within the previous three months were excluded. Per germline, CDR1 SGHNT and CDR2 YYREEE (reference sequence). The CDR3 consists of 16 residues. Between the trimmed V and J ends, which lost 3 bases and 8 bases, there was a span of 23 bases. The protocol was immunoSEQ multiplex PCR, while the TCRdb copy is restricted to in-frame clones and leaves out a portion. The repertoire holds 35,000 to 45,000 clones, around nine tenths seen once, with roughly 4.7% in the top ten.

Sequencing was carried out using blood. This clonotype originated in a male donor with vitiligo. This rearrangement joins TRBV5-4 to TRBJ1-2; D is uncertain. CDR3 DNA sequence: TGTGCCAGCAGCTCCGGCGGAACGTACGCCCCTGTCGGCTACACCTTC. This translates into CASSSGGTYAPVGYTF.